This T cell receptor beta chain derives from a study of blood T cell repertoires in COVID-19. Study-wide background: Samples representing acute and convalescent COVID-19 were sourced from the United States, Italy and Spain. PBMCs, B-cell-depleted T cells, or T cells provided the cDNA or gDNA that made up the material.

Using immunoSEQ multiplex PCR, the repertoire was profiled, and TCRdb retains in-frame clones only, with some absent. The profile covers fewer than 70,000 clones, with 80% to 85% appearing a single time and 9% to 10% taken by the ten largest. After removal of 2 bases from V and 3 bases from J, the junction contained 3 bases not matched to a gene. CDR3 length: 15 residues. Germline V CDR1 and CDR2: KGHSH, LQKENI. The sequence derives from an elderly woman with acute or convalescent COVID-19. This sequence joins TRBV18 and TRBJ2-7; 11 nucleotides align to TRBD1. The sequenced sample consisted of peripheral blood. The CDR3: CASSPAGQGVYEQYF. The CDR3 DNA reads TGTGCCAGCTCACCAGCGGGACAGGGGGTCTACGAGCAGTACTTC.